This TCR beta chain derives from a study of graft-versus-host responses after intestinal transplantation. At the level of the study: Among the recipients, transplants were multivisceral, liver-intestinal, or isolated intestinal. All recipients got anti-thymocyte globulin induction, then tacrolimus and steroids for roughly three years. The study, taken as a whole, reports: Graft-donor T cell macrochimerism in patients accompanied high graft-versus-host to host-versus-graft clonal ratios in allografts. Early declines in HvG clones that occurred post-transplant were associated with peak circulating GvH clone levels.

Libraries were prepared by immunoSEQ multiplex PCR; TCRdb keeps only in-frame clonotypes and omits some of them. The sample lists 95,000 to 110,000 clones, roughly 89% occurring once. As concerns this clone: What it binds is unknown. Within the sample, other DNA sequences also encode this same CDR3.

Sequenced here: unstimulated CD4+ T cells sorted from spleen or lymph node cells, sampled before transplant. This receptor was identified in a human donor who was the organ donor for an intestinal transplant.

The CDR3 loop is CASSLGPLAGALFF. CDR3 nucleotide sequence: TGTGCCAGCAGCTTAGGTCCTCTAGCGGGGGCTTTGTTCTTC. V gene TRBV7-3 combines with J gene TRBJ2-1, with 10 bases matching TRBD2. Germline CDR1 reads SGHTA; CDR2 reads FQGTGA. The CDR3 is made up of 14 amino acids. After removal of 2 bases from V and 15 bases from J, the junction contained 10 bases not matched to a gene.